These T cell receptor beta chains were read from a single sample in a study of blood T cell repertoires in COVID-19. The repertoire was sequenced with immunoSEQ multiplex PCR; TCRdb's copy has only in-frame clones and lacks some. The sample lists fewer than 80,000 clones, roughly 74% seen once, with approximately 30% in the top ten. Sequenced material: peripheral blood. Receptors originate from a woman older than 75 with acute or convalescent COVID-19. Both conserved end residues are part of each CDR3. D genes are given only for firm matches. Clone size is shown for a subset of rows, as once, few, many or a class of expanded clone.

>-|TRBD1|TRBV28|TRBJ2-6
CASSWTGRGANVLTF
TGTGCCAGCAGCTGGACAGGGAGAGGGGCCAACGTCCTGACTTTC
>-|TRBD1|TRBV20-1|TRBJ1-6
CSASPGQGNSPLHF
TGCAGTGCTAGTCCGGGACAGGGTAATTCACCCCTCCACTTT
>-|-|TRBV18|TRBJ1-4
CASSPPTDRNEKLFF
TGTGCCAGCTCACCTCCAACAGACAGAAATGAAAAACTGTTTTTT
>-|TRBD2|TRBV10-1|TRBJ2-7
CASKTAGGPSYEQYF
TGCGCCAGCAAAACCGCGGGAGGGCCCTCCTACGAGCAGTACTTC
>-|TRBD1|TRBV19|TRBJ1-4
CASRDRDNEKLFF
TGTGCCAGTAGGGACAGGGATAATGAAAAACTGTTTTTT
>-|TRBD2|TRBV2|TRBJ2-5
CASSPRTSGLWETQYF
TGTGCCAGCAGTCCTCGGACTAGCGGCCTGTGGGAGACCCAGTACTTC
>-|TRBD1|TRBV15|TRBJ2-5
CATSSQGTARETQYF
TGTGCCACCAGCAGCCAAGGGACAGCTCGAGAGACCCAGTACTTC
>-|TRBD2|TRBV5-1|TRBJ2-3
CASRPGTSSTDTQYF
TGCGCCAGCAGACCCGGGACTAGTAGCACAGATACGCAGTATTTT
>-|TRBD2|TRBV5-1|TRBJ2-1
CASSSPGLGDNEQFF
TGCGCCAGCAGCTCTCCGGGACTAGGCGACAATGAGCAGTTCTTC
>-|-|TRBV28|TRBJ2-7
CASKRQSSYEQYF
TGTGCCAGCAAACGACAGAGCTCCTACGAGCAGTACTTC
>-|TRBD1|TRBV4-3|TRBJ2-1
CASSQDYLGTGVSNEQFF
TGCGCCAGCAGCCAAGATTATCTTGGGACAGGGGTTTCGAATGAGCAGTTCTTC
>-|TRBD2|TRBV6-5|TRBJ2-7
CATGGGLYEQYF
TGTGCCACCGGGGGGGGTCTATACGAGCAGTACTTC
>-|TRBD2|TRBV27|TRBJ2-1
CASRGLAGDNEQFF
TGTGCCAGCAGAGGACTAGCGGGAGACAATGAGCAGTTCTTC
>-|TRBD1|TRBV6-6|TRBJ2-7
CASSGTGHYEQYF
TGTGCCAGCAGTGGGACAGGCCACTACGAGCAGTACTTC
>-|TRBD2|TRBV4-3|TRBJ2-1
CASSLGLAGYNEQFF
TGCGCCAGCAGCCTGGGACTAGCGGGGTACAATGAGCAGTTCTTC
>-|TRBD1|TRBV2|TRBJ1-2
CASSPSRTGIFGYTF
TGTGCCAGCAGCCCTTCTAGGACAGGGATATTCGGCTACACCTTC
>-|TRBD2|TRBV7-3|TRBJ2-7
CASSLPGTSGSYEQYF
TGTGCCAGCAGCTTACCCGGGACTAGCGGGAGTTACGAGCAGTACTTC
>-|-|TRBV7-2|TRBJ1-1
CASSWAGGENTEAFF
TGTGCCAGCAGCTGGGCGGGGGGGGAGAACACTGAAGCTTTCTTT
>-|TRBD1|TRBV5-6|TRBJ1-5
CASSLGTTGEPNQPQHF
TGTGCCAGCAGCTTGGGAACCACAGGGGAACCTAATCAGCCCCAGCATTTT
>-|-|TRBV3-1/TRBV3-2|TRBJ2-5
CASSQATGLQETQYF
TGTGCCAGCAGCCAGGCAACGGGACTTCAAGAGACCCAGTACTTC
>-|-|TRBV5-1|TRBJ1-1
CASSLAIGGEAFF
TGCGCCAGCAGCTTGGCCATTGGGGGGGAAGCTTTCTTT
>-|-|TRBV10-3|TRBJ1-1
CAINPGRETEAFF
TGTGCCATCAATCCTGGACGGGAAACTGAAGCTTTCTTT
>-|-|TRBV14|TRBJ1-2
CASSPFGASGYTF
TGTGCCAGCAGCCCCTTTGGTGCAAGCGGCTACACCTTC
>-|-|TRBV5-1|TRBJ1-1
CASSLGGGLTEAFF
TGCGCCAGCAGCTTGGGCGGGGGGCTTACTGAAGCTTTCTTT
>few|-|TRBV7-2|TRBJ1-5
CASSGARVGQPQHF
TGTGCCAGCAGCGGGGCCAGGGTTGGTCAGCCCCAGCATTTT
>-|TRBD1|TRBV5-6|TRBJ1-1
CASSSLDRENEAFF
TGTGCCAGCAGCTCCCTGGACAGGGAAAATGAAGCTTTCTTT
>-|-|TRBV4-3|TRBJ1-2
CASSQVGGESYTF
TGCGCCAGCAGCCAAGTGGGGGGGGAGAGCTACACCTTC